This TCR beta chain was profiled in a study of technical replicates of blood from a few donors. Data came from immunoSEQ multiplex PCR; TCRdb stores just in-frame clones and leaves some out. Of over 85,000 clones listed, about 95% are singletons. The CDR3 spans 14 residues. From germline, CDR1 is WNHNN and CDR2 SYGVQD (reference sequence). The ends were cut back, 6 bases at V and 8 bases at J, with 19 bases in the middle. The receptor was derived from a human donor in good health. Input material: T cells isolated from PBMCs. The V call is TRBV10-1, the J call TRBJ1-2; no firm D call. The CDR3 loop reads CASSPVPGSIGYTF. CDR3 DNA: TGCGCCAGCAGCCCCGTGCCGGGGAGCATCGGCTACACCTTC.